This T cell receptor beta chain was captured in a study of glioma-infiltrating T cells. TCR alpha and beta CDR3 regions were amplified from RNA using iRepertoire nested multiplex PCR. One entry per CDR3 protein, called by TCRdb with MiXCR from the multiplex PCR reads. The sample includes tens of thousands of distinct CDR3 sequences, 35% to 50% of them seen just once. This clonotype was seen repeatedly, ten times or more. Trimming stripped 8 bases from V and 0 bases from J, with 14 bases between. The CDR3 covers 15 residues. Germline CDR1 KGHSH, CDR2 LQKENI. The gene calls are TRBV18 and TRBJ1-3; the D gene is possibly TRBD1 (5 bases). What was sequenced was glioma tissue, nonneoplastic brain tissue, or PBMCs (not recorded which). The sequence derives from a human donor with low-grade glioma or glioblastoma, undergoing nonglioma brain surgery, or in good health (not recorded which). CDR3 DNA: TGTGCCAGCGCAGACGGACAAGGCTCTGGAAACACCATATATTTT. This sequence encodes CASADGQGSGNTIYF. The variable domain in full, completed from reference TRBV18 and TRBJ1-3, reads NAGVMQNPRHLVRRRGQEARLRCSPMKGHSHVYWYRQLPEEGLKFMVYLQKENIIDESGMPKERFSAEFPKEGPSILRIQQVVRGDSAAYFCASADGQGSGNTIYFGEGSWLTVV.